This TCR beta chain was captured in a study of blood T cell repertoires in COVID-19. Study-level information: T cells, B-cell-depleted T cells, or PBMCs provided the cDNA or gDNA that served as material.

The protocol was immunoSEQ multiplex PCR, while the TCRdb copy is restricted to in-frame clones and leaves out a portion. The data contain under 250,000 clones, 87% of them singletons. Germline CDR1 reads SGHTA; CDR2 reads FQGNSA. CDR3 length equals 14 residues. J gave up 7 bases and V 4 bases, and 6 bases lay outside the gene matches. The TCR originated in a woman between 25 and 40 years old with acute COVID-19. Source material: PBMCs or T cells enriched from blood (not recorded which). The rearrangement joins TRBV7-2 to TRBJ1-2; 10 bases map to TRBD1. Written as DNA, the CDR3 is TGTGCCAGCAGCTACGTAGGACAGGGGGTTGGCTACACCTTC. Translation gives CASSYVGQGVGYTF.